One sample yielded the 15 T cell receptor beta chains listed below, sequenced in a study of blood T cell repertoires in COVID-19. The repertoire was sequenced with immunoSEQ multiplex PCR; TCRdb's copy has only in-frame clones and lacks some. The data contain over 200,000 clones, 70% to 90% of them seen just once; the ten biggest clones take up 12%. Sequences were obtained from peripheral blood. These receptors came from a woman in her late teens or twenties who had recovered from COVID-19.

This chain joins TRBV9 and TRBJ1-6; no clear D. The germline V gene encodes CDR1 SGDLS and CDR2 YYNGEE. The CDR3 contains 14 residues. V was pared by 3 bases and J by 10 bases, with 14 bases between. CDR3 DNA: TGTGCCAGCAGCGCGGAAAATGGGAGATCACCCCTCCACTTT. Residues: CASSAENGRSPLHF.

The rearrangement uses TRBV29-1 and TRBJ2-5; 10 bases map to TRBD2. The trim removed 1 base at V and 4 bases at J, leaving 12 bases unmatched. The CDR3 has 17 residues. From germline, CDR1 is SQVTM and CDR2 ANQGSEA. CDR3 in amino acids: CSVEGLPSGGNPETQYF. The CDR3 DNA reads as TGCAGCGTTGAAGGACTGCCTAGCGGGGGAAACCCAGAGACCCAGTACTTC.

The J gene is TRBJ2-3, the V gene TRBV20-1; D is perhaps TRBD2 (6 bases). CDR1 and CDR2 (germline): DFQATT, SNEGSKA (reference sequence). This CDR3 region has 15 residues. V was cut by 3 bases and J by 1 base, with 14 bases left in between. The chain's CDR3 is CSASWLALGTDTQYF. CDR3 coding DNA: TGCAGTGCTAGTTGGCTAGCGCTGGGCACAGATACGCAGTATTTT.

This chain links TRBV7-2 with TRBJ2-7; possibly TRBD1 for D (7 bases). CDR3 length: 13 residues. Germline CDR1 and CDR2: SGHTA and FQGNSA. V dropped 1 base and J dropped 7 bases, with 11 bases sitting between them. The CDR3 is CASSLVSGGEQYF. CDR3 DNA: TGTGCCAGCAGCTTAGTGTCAGGGGGGGAGCAGTACTTC.

V and J are TRBV5-1 and TRBJ2-7; 12 nucleotides align to TRBD2. J gave up 2 bases and V 7 bases, and 4 bases lay outside the gene matches. CDR3 size: 14 residues. Germline CDR1 SGHRS, CDR2 YFSETQ. The CDR3 DNA reads TGCGCCAGCGGAGGACTAGCGGGGACCTACGAGCAGTACTTC. This encodes CASGGLAGTYEQYF.

The table lists this clone with a count of one. V usage is TRBV7-2 and J usage is TRBJ1-2; TRBD1 agrees at 11 bases. After removal of 0 bases from V and 8 bases from J, the junction contained 5 bases not matched to a gene. The CDR3 spans 15 residues. Germline assignment: CDR1 SGHTA and CDR2 FQGNSA. CDR3 sequence (DNA): TGTGCCAGCAGCTTAGCGAAATGGACAGGGGGCGGCTACACCTTC. Its translation: CASSLAKWTGGGYTF.

V usage is TRBV7-9 and J usage is TRBJ1-1, with D unresolved. CDR3 size: 14 residues. Looked up from germline, CDR1 is SEHNR and CDR2 is FQNEAQ (reference sequence). V was cut by 1 base and J by 7 bases, with 13 bases left in between. CDR3 coding DNA: TGTGCCAGCAGCTTAGGGGCAGGATCATTTGAAGCTTTCTTT. Protein: CASSLGAGSFEAFF.

This sequence joins TRBV9 and TRBJ1-2; D unclear. The V gene lost 0 bases and the J gene lost 3 bases, with 6 bases spanning the gap. The length of the CDR3 is 13 residues. The germline CDR1 and CDR2 sequences are SGDLS and YYNGEE. CDR3: CASSVATDYGYTF. The CDR3 DNA is TGTGCCAGCAGCGTAGCTACCGACTATGGCTACACCTTC.

This clone was detected only once. The CDR3 bases are TGCAGCGCCTCCAAGGGGAAAGGCTACACCTTC. Its translation: CSASKGKGYTF. V and J are TRBV29-1 and TRBJ1-2; maybe TRBD1 (5 bases). V gave up 7 bases and J gave up 8 bases, with 14 bases separating them. The CDR3 extends over 11 amino acids. Germline CDR1 is SQVTM and CDR2 is ANQGSEA.

The chain uses TRBV10-3 and TRBJ2-5; 8 bases fit TRBD2. Germline V gives CDR1 ENHRY, CDR2 SYGVKD. CDR3 length: 13 amino acids. J was trimmed by 5 bases and V by 10 bases; bases with no gene match: 9. The CDR3 bases are TGTGCCACGGAACGTGTAGCGGGGGAGACCCAGTACTTC. Residues: CATERVAGETQYF.

V and J are TRBV6-5 and TRBJ2-1; D might be TRBD2 (5 bases). Trimming removed 6 bases at V and 3 bases at J, with 9 bases between. The CDR3 covers 13 residues. Germline V gene lookup returns CDR1 MNHEY and CDR2 SVGAGI. CDR3 in DNA: TGTGCCAGCAGGGCGGACTTCTACAATGAGCAGTTCTTC. Protein product: CASRADFYNEQFF.

The chain is built from TRBV5-1 and TRBJ1-1; tentatively, D is TRBD1 (6 bases). The germline gives CDR1 SGHRS, CDR2 YFSETQ. The CDR3 totals 13 residues. Trimming removed 4 bases from V and 6 bases from J, with 13 bases in between. Here the CDR3 DNA reads TGCGCCAGCAGCCTAACCAGGGGCCCTGAAGCTTTCTTT. Translation gives CASSLTRGPEAFF. The variable domain in full, completed from reference TRBV5-1 and TRBJ1-1, reads KAGVTQTPRYLIKTRGQQVTLSCSPISGHRSVSWYQQTPGQGLQFLFEYFSETQRNKGNFPGRFSGRQFSNSRSEMNVSTLELGDSALYLCASSLTRGPEAFFGQGTRLTVV.

In its sample, this clone was seen a few times. The chain is built from TRBV7-9 and TRBJ2-1; 10 nucleotides line up with TRBD2. CDR3 length: 12 amino acids. V was clipped by 6 bases and J by 13 bases; unmatched bases: 6. The germline V gene encodes CDR1 SEHNR and CDR2 FQNEAQ (reference sequence). The CDR3 coding sequence is TGTGCCAGCAGTTATCTAGCGGGGGCCCAGTTCTTC. Protein product: CASSYLAGAQFF.

This clone was observed a single time. The V and J genes are TRBV2 and TRBJ2-7, with 9 bases lining up with TRBD1. The trim removed 6 bases at V and 3 bases at J, leaving 6 bases unmatched. The CDR3 is 14 amino acids. The germline V gene encodes CDR1 SNHLY and CDR2 FYNNEI. The CDR3 DNA reads as TGTGCCAGCAGGGCCGGGACAGGGAACTACGAGCAGTACTTC. Translated, it gives CASRAGTGNYEQYF. The variable domain in full, completed from reference TRBV2 and TRBJ2-7, reads EPEVTQTPSHQVTQMGQEVILRCVPISNHLYFYWYRQILGQKVEFLVSFYNNEISEKSEIFDDQFSVERPDGSNFTLKIRSTKLEDSAMYFCASRAGTGNYEQYFGPGTRLTVT.

The chain is built from TRBV4-2 and TRBJ2-2, with 9 bases matching TRBD2. Germline lookup yields CDR1 LGHNA and CDR2 YNFKEQ. The length of the CDR3 is 17 residues. Trimming took 0 bases from V and 6 from J; bases not matched to a gene: 8. In DNA form, the CDR3 reads TGTGCCAGCAGCCAAGAGAGGGCGGGAGGGCCCTCCGGGGAGCTGTTTTTT. It is translated as CASSQERAGGPSGELFF.